This T cell receptor (beta chain) was sequenced in a study of PD-1 blockade in classical Hodgkin lymphoma. Findings and caveats of the study: Prior to therapy, complete responders displayed diversity much like that of newly diagnosed patients. Repertoire difference causes, possibly disease activity or prior therapy, remain undefined.

A remark on this clone: The antigen remains undetermined.

Trimming stripped 3 bases from V and 7 bases from J, with 19 bases between. CDR3 size: 16 residues. Looked up from germline, CDR1 is SGHNT and CDR2 is YENEEA. Profiled with immunoSEQ multiplex PCR; TCRdb holds only in-frame clones, not every one. The repertoire holds about 97,000 clones, with over 80% as singletons. Brentuximab vedotin exposure varied, and every patient relapsed after autologous stem cell transplantation. The sample was peripheral blood mononuclear cells (PBMCs), taken at baseline. The chain is built from TRBV11-3 and TRBJ2-1, with D perhaps matching TRBD2 (6 bases). This clonotype was sampled from a human donor with classical Hodgkin lymphoma. The CDR3 reads CASSFGSGSGRNEQFF. CDR3 bases: TGTGCCAGCAGCTTTGGTAGCGGTAGCGGAAGAAATGAGCAGTTCTTC.